The following is a T cell receptor beta chain sequence with its context. The length of the CDR3 is 17 residues. Looked up from germline, CDR1 is LGHNA and CDR2 is YSLEER. The junction had 7 bases not matched to a gene; V was cut back by 1 base and J by 3 bases. Sequencing was performed with immunoSEQ multiplex PCR; in TCRdb, only in-frame clones are kept and a portion is missing. The sample records 250,000 or so clones, 90% to 95% being singletons. The data derive from a study of blood T cell repertoires in COVID-19. The sample consisted of PBMCs or T cells enriched from blood (not recorded which). This sequence was found in a human donor in a cohort exposed to, infected with or recovered from COVID-19 (not recorded which). The donor label of this sample is uncertain. The chain combines TRBV4-3 with TRBJ2-2, with 8 positions matching TRBD2. CDR3 loop: CASSQGSQLADTGELFF. In DNA, the CDR3 is TGCGCCAGCAGCCAAGGATCCCAACTAGCGGACACCGGGGAGCTGTTTTTT.